The clone carrying this T cell receptor (beta chain) was counted once. What it binds is not known. Other DNA sequences in the same sample also yield this CDR3. This entry is derived from a study of shared clonotypes between healthy human individuals. Study results and limitations: Rarefaction indicated that sorted-subset sequencing remained incomplete although depth was large. The authors sampled blood alone, and tissue repertoires likely differ.

Per sorted-subset replicate PCR, input was roughly 200 ng DNA, representing some 30,000 T cell genomes. Original processing notes: Junction-only immunoSEQ data arrived without quality scores, meaning filtering differed. Sequencing was performed with immunoSEQ multiplex PCR; in TCRdb, only in-frame clones are kept and a portion is missing. The D gene and trimming were derived from the DNA, and the V and J assignments and clone size from that table. This sample yields about 1.5 million clones, of which nearly 99% are seen a single time; roughly 0.45% belongs to the top ten. With V trimmed by 0 bases and J by 2 bases, 2 bases remained unmatched. This CDR3 has 16 residues. CDR1 and CDR2 from the germline V gene are SGHTA and FQGNSA.

This chain uses TRBV7-2 with TRBJ2-7; 12 nucleotides match TRBD2. This TCR derives from a man younger than 40 in good health. The sequencing input was naive CD4+ T cells sorted from blood. Subset reported: CD45RA+ positively selected. CDR3 region: CASSLALAGGPYEQYF. CDR3 nucleotide sequence: TGTGCCAGCAGCTTAGCGCTAGCGGGAGGGCCCTACGAGCAGTACTTC.